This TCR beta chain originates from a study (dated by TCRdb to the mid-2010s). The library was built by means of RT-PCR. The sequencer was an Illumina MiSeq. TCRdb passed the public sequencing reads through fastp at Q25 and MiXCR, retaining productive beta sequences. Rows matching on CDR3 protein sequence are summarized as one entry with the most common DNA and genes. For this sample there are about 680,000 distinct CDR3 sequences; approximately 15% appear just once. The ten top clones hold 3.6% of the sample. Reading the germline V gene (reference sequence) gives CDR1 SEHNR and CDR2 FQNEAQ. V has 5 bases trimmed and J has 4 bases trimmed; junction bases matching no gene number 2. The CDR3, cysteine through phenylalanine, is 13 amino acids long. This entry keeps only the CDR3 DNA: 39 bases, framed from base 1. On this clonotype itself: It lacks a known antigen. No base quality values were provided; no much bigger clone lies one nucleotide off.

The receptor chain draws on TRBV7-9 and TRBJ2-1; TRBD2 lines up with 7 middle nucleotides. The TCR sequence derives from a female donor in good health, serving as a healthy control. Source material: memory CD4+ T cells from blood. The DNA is TGTGCCAGCAGCGCGCGGGAGTACAATGAGCAGTTCTTC. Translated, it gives CASSAREYNEQFF.